These 20 T cell receptor beta chains share one sample of origin, sequenced in a study of T-cell memory formation after mild COVID-19 (dated by TCRdb to the early 2020s). The library was generated by 5' RACE. Sequencing relied on an Illumina NovaSeq 6000. TCRdb's own reprocessing of the public reads used fastp at Q25 and MiXCR and kept productive beta chains. Every distinct CDR3 protein forms one entry, paired with its most common genes and DNA. The sample records fewer than 350,000 distinct CDR3 sequences, roughly 13% of which are singletons. Clones ranked in the top ten supply roughly a fifth of the sample. The material sequenced was PBMCs or a T cell subset sorted from them (not recorded which). These receptors all stem from a man aged 18-30 years who had mild COVID-19 (a few samples of this study predate the infection). The sample titles of this study are shuffled in the database, so cell type and time point are left out; the donor was told from shared clones.

This rearrangement joins TRBV7-9 to TRBJ2-2, with D perhaps matching TRBD1 (5 bases). CDR3 length: 11 residues. CDR1 and CDR2 from the germline V gene are SEHNR and FQNEAQ (reference sequence). V lost 10 bases to trimming and J lost 6 bases, with 9 bases between them. The CDR3 coding sequence is TGTGCCACCCAGGGCGCCGGGGAGCTGTTTTTT. Its protein product is CATQGAGELFF.

This clonotype has more than one count but fewer than ten. The rearrangement joins TRBV19 to TRBJ2-7; D might be TRBD1 (6 bases). The CDR3 is 13 amino acids. Trimming removed 7 bases from V and 5 bases from J, with 15 bases in between. CDR1 and CDR2 (germline): LNHDA, SQIVND (reference sequence). The CDR3, as DNA: TGTGCCAGTACTGCCACAGGGAATAACGAGCAGTACTTC. Translated: CASTATGNNEQYF.

This clonotype showed up many times. The rearrangement links TRBV19 to TRBJ2-1; 9 bases align to TRBD2. The CDR3 covers 16 residues. CDR1 and CDR2 from the germline V gene are LNHDA and SQIVND (reference sequence). Germline trimming cut 4 bases from V and 0 bases from J; bases unmatched to any gene: 4. CDR3 region: CASSTLAGSSYNEQFF. For the CDR3, the DNA is TGTGCCAGTAGTACTCTAGCGGGGAGCTCCTACAATGAGCAGTTCTTC.

This clonotype was seen ten or more times. This chain links TRBV28 with TRBJ1-2; TRBD1 is a possible D gene (6 bases). Germline CDR1 is MDHEN and CDR2 is SYDVKM. Trimming removed 4 bases from V and 3 bases from J, with 18 bases in between. This CDR3 contains 16 residues. CDR3 DNA sequence: TGTGCCAGCAGTTCCTTAACGGGGGGGGCGGACTATGGCTACACCTTC. Amino acids: CASSSLTGGADYGYTF.

This clonotype was counted ten times or more. The chain employs TRBV7-2 and TRBJ2-7; the match to TRBD1 covers 7 bases. CDR1 and CDR2 (germline): SGHTA, FQGNSA. V gave up 0 bases and J gave up 1 base; unmatched junction bases: 3. This CDR3 comprises 15 residues. The CDR3 region is CASSLAQGRSYEQYV. CDR3 in DNA: TGTGCCAGCAGCTTAGCACAGGGGCGATCCTACGAGCAGTACGTC.

This clonotype was picked up a small number of times. The V gene is TRBV6-4, the J gene TRBJ2-6; D not certain. Trimming left V 2 bases short and J 0 bases short, with 5 bases between. The CDR3 spans 15 residues. Germline values: CDR1 MRHNA, CDR2 SNTAGT. This CDR3 reads CASSDSDSGANVLTF. The CDR3 DNA reads as TGTGCCAGCAGTGACAGTGACTCTGGGGCCAACGTCCTGACTTTC.

This chain connects TRBV4-2 to TRBJ1-4; TRBD1 is a possible D gene (5 bases). V lost 1 base to trimming and J lost 8 bases, with 17 bases between them. CDR1 LGHNA and CDR2 YNFKEQ come from the germline V gene. The CDR3 spans 16 residues. CDR3 in DNA: TGTGCCAGCAGCCAAGCCCCGGGGCCACAAGGCGAAAAACTGTTTTTT. Protein product: CASSQAPGPQGEKLFF.

This chain uses TRBV7-2 with TRBJ2-3, with a tentative D call TRBD1 (6 bases). The CDR3 loop spans 14 amino acids. Trimming removed 4 bases at V and 5 bases at J, with 13 bases between. The V gene's germline CDR1 is SGHTA and CDR2 FQGNSA. The DNA for the CDR3 is TGTGCCAGCAGCTCCCAGGGGTTTGGAGATACGCAGTATTTT. Its protein product is CASSSQGFGDTQYF.

This clonotype showed up many times. V gene TRBV10-3 combines with J gene TRBJ2-7, with unresolved D. Trimming pared 3 bases from V and 2 bases from J, leaving 8 bases between. The CDR3 consists of 13 residues. The germline gives CDR1 ENHRY, CDR2 SYGVKD. CDR3 sequence (DNA): TGTGCCATCAGTGACGTTAAGGCCTACGAGCAGTACTTC. Translated, it gives CAISDVKAYEQYF.

This clonotype has only a few counts. CDR3 sequence: CASSLLRDLYGYTF. The CDR3 bases are TGTGCCAGCAGCCTCCTTCGGGACCTCTATGGCTACACCTTC. The chain uses TRBV7-2 and TRBJ1-2; a possible D gene is TRBD1 (5 bases). V dropped 5 bases and J dropped 4 bases, with 14 bases sitting between them. Germline CDR1 SGHTA, CDR2 FQGNSA. The length of the CDR3 is 14 residues.

In this sample, this clonotype turned up a few times. CDR3 in amino acids: CASSTGDRGSGNTIYF. The CDR3 DNA follows: TGCGCCAGCAGCACCGGGGACAGGGGCTCTGGAAACACCATATATTTT. This chain uses TRBV5-1 with TRBJ1-3; 10 bases match TRBD1. The CDR3 is 16 amino acids. The V and J ends lost 4 bases and 0 bases, in that order; junction bases with no gene match: 4. The germline gives CDR1 SGHRS, CDR2 YFSETQ.

This clonotype showed up just a few times. V gene TRBV7-9 combines with J gene TRBJ1-2; a possible D gene is TRBD1 (5 bases). The CDR3 has 13 amino acids. V was cut by 4 bases and J by 7 bases, with 13 bases left in between. Germline-derived CDR1 and CDR2 are SEHNR and FQNEAQ (reference sequence). In DNA form, the CDR3 reads TGTGCCAGCAGCTCGGAGGGGCTCGCTGGCTACACCTTC. Its protein is CASSSEGLAGYTF.

There are many counts of this clonotype. This rearrangement joins TRBV6-5 to TRBJ2-5; TRBD1 matches at 8 bases. This CDR3 comprises 16 residues. Per germline, CDR1 MNHEY and CDR2 SVGAGI. The trim removed 0 bases at V and 4 bases at J, leaving 7 bases unmatched. This chain's CDR3 is CASSYSQGDLGETQYF. For the CDR3, the DNA is TGTGCCAGCAGTTACTCACAGGGGGACCTAGGAGAGACCCAGTACTTC.

This clonotype turned up a few times. The chain carries TRBV20-1 and TRBJ1-1; D unresolved. The CDR3 is 10 residues long. Trimming took off 5 bases at V and 10 bases at J, with 11 bases between the two ends. CDR1 and CDR2 (germline): DFQATT, SNEGSKA (reference sequence). This CDR3 is CSALRRRAFF. Written as DNA, the CDR3 is TGCAGTGCTCTCAGGAGGCGAGCTTTCTTT.

The J gene is TRBJ1-2, the V gene TRBV7-8; TRBD1 is a possible D gene (5 bases). CDR3 size: 14 residues. CDR1 SGHVS and CDR2 FQNEAQ come from the germline V gene. Trimming took 5 bases from V and 3 from J, leaving 13 bases between them. CDR3 protein: CASSPGSGYYGYTF. The CDR3, as DNA: TGTGCCAGCAGCCCAGGGTCAGGGTACTATGGCTACACCTTC.

There are many counts of this clonotype. The J gene is TRBJ2-5, the V gene TRBV7-2; 7 bases line up with TRBD2. The CDR3 runs to 17 residues. V lost 4 bases and J lost 2; bases outside the gene matches: 13. Germline CDR1 reads SGHTA; CDR2 reads FQGNSA. The CDR3 nucleotides are TGTGCCAGCAGCTCGTTGGGACTAAACAGACCACAAGAGACCCAGTACTTC. This sequence encodes CASSSLGLNRPQETQYF.

V and J are TRBV12-3 or TRBV12-4 and TRBJ2-3, with no clear D. Trimming took 4 bases from V and 3 from J, leaving 11 bases between them. CDR3 length: 14 residues. The CDR3 loop reads CASSSLWGTDTQYF. DNA of the CDR3: TGTGCCAGCAGTTCTCTGTGGGGAACAGATACGCAGTATTTT.

The chain employs TRBV6-2 or TRBV6-3 and TRBJ2-7, with 8 bases aligning to TRBD1. V was pared by 7 bases and J by 3 bases, with 8 bases of the junction left unmatched. This CDR3 has 14 amino acids. Germline V gene lookup returns CDR1 MNHEY and CDR2 SVGEGT. The CDR3 loop reads CASTRTGFRYEQYF. In DNA form, the CDR3 reads TGTGCCAGCACCAGGACAGGGTTCCGCTACGAGCAGTACTTC.

The CDR3 DNA reads as TGCAGTGCTAGGGGGGGCGGGACAGATACGCAGTATTTT. It specifies CSARGGGTDTQYF. The chain is built from TRBV20-1 and TRBJ2-3, with D perhaps assigned TRBD1 or TRBD2 (6 bases each). V gave up 3 bases and J gave up 3 bases, with 10 bases separating them. Germline CDR1 is DFQATT and CDR2 is SNEGSKA (reference sequence). CDR3 length equals 13 residues.

This clonotype was observed a handful of times. V usage is TRBV5-1 and J usage is TRBJ1-2; the D gene is possibly TRBD1 (6 bases). Germline assignment: CDR1 SGHRS and CDR2 YFSETQ. The CDR3 has 15 amino acids. V shed 0 bases and J shed 0 bases, with 9 bases lying between them. DNA of the CDR3: TGCGCCAGCAGCTTGGAAAGGGGGACTAACTATGGCTACACCTTC. As protein: CASSLERGTNYGYTF. The full variable domain, completed using reference TRBV5-1 and TRBJ1-2, is KAGVTQTPRYLIKTRGQQVTLSCSPISGHRSVSWYQQTPGQGLQFLFEYFSETQRNKGNFPGRFSGRQFSNSRSEMNVSTLELGDSALYLCASSLERGTNYGYTFGSGTRLTVV.